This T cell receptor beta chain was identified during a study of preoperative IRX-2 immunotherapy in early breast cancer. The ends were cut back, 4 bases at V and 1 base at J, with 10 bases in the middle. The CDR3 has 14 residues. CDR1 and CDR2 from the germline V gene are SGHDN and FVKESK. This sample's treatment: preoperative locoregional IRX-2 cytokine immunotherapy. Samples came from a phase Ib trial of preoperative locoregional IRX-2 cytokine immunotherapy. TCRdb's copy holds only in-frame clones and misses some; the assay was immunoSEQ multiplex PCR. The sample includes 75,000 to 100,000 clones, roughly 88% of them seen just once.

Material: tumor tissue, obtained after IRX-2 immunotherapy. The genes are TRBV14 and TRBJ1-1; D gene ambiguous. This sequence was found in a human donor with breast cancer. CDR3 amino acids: CASSLSLGNTEAFF. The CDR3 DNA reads TGTGCCAGCAGCCTCTCCCTAGGGAACACTGAAGCTTTCTTT.